A selection of T cell receptor beta chains follows, all from one sample in a study of blood T cell repertoires in COVID-19. Sequencing was performed with immunoSEQ multiplex PCR; in TCRdb, only in-frame clones are kept and a portion is missing. The repertoire holds about 410,000 clones, with roughly 88% as singletons. The sequenced sample was peripheral blood. The source of these receptors is a woman in her 30s with active or convalescent COVID-19. The CDR3 runs from the conserved cysteine through the conserved F or W. Each record gives: J gene, clone size, V gene, D gene, CDR3 protein, CDR3 DNA. D genes are given only for firm matches. Clone size, where shown, is once, few, many, or a class for clones that have expanded.

J gene: TRBJ1-4
clone size: NA
V gene: TRBV6-5
D gene: NA
CDR3 protein: CASSYSTWNEKLFF
CDR3 DNA: TGTGCCAGCAGTTACTCTACATGGAATGAAAAACTGTTTTTT

J gene: TRBJ2-7
clone size: NA
V gene: TRBV5-1
D gene: NA
CDR3 protein: CASSFSSSYEQYF
CDR3 DNA: TGCGCCAGCAGCTTTTCTAGCTCCTACGAGCAGTACTTC

J gene: TRBJ2-3
clone size: NA
V gene: TRBV5-5
D gene: NA
CDR3 protein: CASSWFARESADTQYF
CDR3 DNA: TGTGCCAGCAGCTGGTTTGCGCGGGAATCTGCAGATACGCAGTATTTT

J gene: TRBJ2-5
clone size: NA
V gene: TRBV5-1
D gene: TRBD2
CDR3 protein: CASSLLAGEGETQYF
CDR3 DNA: TGCGCCAGCAGCTTGCTAGCGGGAGAGGGGGAGACCCAGTACTTC

J gene: TRBJ1-4
clone size: NA
V gene: TRBV27
D gene: NA
CDR3 protein: CASSWTWTMDGTNEKLFF
CDR3 DNA: TGTGCCAGCAGCTGGACCTGGACAATGGACGGAACTAATGAAAAACTGTTTTTT

J gene: TRBJ2-7
clone size: NA
V gene: TRBV18
D gene: TRBD1
CDR3 protein: CASSLGQGAYEQYF
CDR3 DNA: TGTGCCAGCTCACTGGGACAGGGGGCTTACGAGCAGTACTTC

J gene: TRBJ1-2
clone size: NA
V gene: TRBV4-1
D gene: NA
CDR3 protein: CASSQQTGLGGYTF
CDR3 DNA: TGCGCCAGCAGCCAACAAACAGGGCTGGGTGGCTACACCTTC

J gene: TRBJ2-7
clone size: once
V gene: TRBV6-5
D gene: TRBD2
CDR3 protein: CASRNLAGEAYEQYF
CDR3 DNA: TGTGCCAGCAGAAATCTAGCGGGAGAGGCCTACGAGCAGTACTTC

J gene: TRBJ1-2
clone size: NA
V gene: TRBV5-4
D gene: TRBD1
CDR3 protein: CASSLEGTGNGYTF
CDR3 DNA: TGTGCCAGCAGCTTGGAGGGGACAGGGAATGGCTACACCTTC

J gene: TRBJ2-1
clone size: NA
V gene: TRBV19
D gene: NA
CDR3 protein: CATGFSAGNEQFF
CDR3 DNA: TGTGCCACCGGTTTTAGCGCGGGCAATGAGCAGTTCTTC

J gene: TRBJ1-4
clone size: NA
V gene: TRBV6-5
D gene: NA
CDR3 protein: CASRGLGGRLEKLFF
CDR3 DNA: TGTGCCAGCAGGGGGCTGGGGGGGCGATTGGAAAAACTGTTTTTT

J gene: TRBJ2-7
clone size: NA
V gene: TRBV5-1
D gene: TRBD1
CDR3 protein: CASSLGTGGPYEQYF
CDR3 DNA: TGCGCCAGCAGCCTAGGGACAGGGGGACCCTACGAGCAGTACTTC

J gene: TRBJ2-1
clone size: NA
V gene: TRBV15
D gene: NA
CDR3 protein: CATSRTPGIYNEQFF
CDR3 DNA: TGTGCCACCAGCAGAACGCCGGGGATCTACAATGAGCAGTTCTTC

J gene: TRBJ1-1
clone size: NA
V gene: TRBV4-1
D gene: TRBD1
CDR3 protein: CASSQDPPGQEFHTEAFF
CDR3 DNA: TGCGCCAGCAGCCAAGATCCACCGGGACAGGAATTCCACACTGAAGCTTTCTTT

J gene: TRBJ2-1
clone size: NA
V gene: TRBV9
D gene: TRBD2
CDR3 protein: CASSVEGGEQFF
CDR3 DNA: TGTGCCAGCAGCGTAGAGGGAGGGGAGCAGTTCTTC

J gene: TRBJ2-7
clone size: NA
V gene: TRBV6-2/TRBV6-3
D gene: TRBD1
CDR3 protein: CASSHYRLTGRSSYEQYF
CDR3 DNA: TGTGCCAGCAGTCACTACCGTTTGACAGGGCGTAGCTCCTACGAGCAGTACTTC

J gene: TRBJ1-1
clone size: NA
V gene: TRBV11-2
D gene: NA
CDR3 protein: CASSSLQGNTEAFF
CDR3 DNA: TGTGCCAGCAGCTCCCTACAGGGGAACACTGAAGCTTTCTTT

J gene: TRBJ1-1
clone size: NA
V gene: TRBV3-1/TRBV3-2
D gene: NA
CDR3 protein: CASSRVGADTEAFF
CDR3 DNA: TGTGCCAGCAGCCGTGTGGGTGCGGACACTGAAGCTTTCTTT

J gene: TRBJ2-1
clone size: NA
V gene: TRBV4-1
D gene: TRBD2
CDR3 protein: CASSQEFRSGGGNEQFF
CDR3 DNA: TGCGCCAGCAGCCAAGAGTTTCGCAGCGGGGGGGGCAATGAGCAGTTCTTC

J gene: TRBJ1-1
clone size: few
V gene: TRBV7-9
D gene: TRBD1
CDR3 protein: CASSFKPGGLNTEAFF
CDR3 DNA: TGTGCCAGCAGCTTCAAACCAGGGGGCTTGAACACTGAAGCTTTCTTT

J gene: TRBJ2-1
clone size: NA
V gene: TRBV6-5
D gene: TRBD2
CDR3 protein: CASRQSGGHNEQFF
CDR3 DNA: TGTGCCAGCAGACAAAGCGGGGGACACAATGAGCAGTTCTTC

J gene: TRBJ1-2
clone size: once
V gene: TRBV11-2
D gene: NA
CDR3 protein: CASSAMQGNYGYTF
CDR3 DNA: TGTGCCAGCAGCGCAATGCAGGGTAACTATGGCTACACCTTC

J gene: TRBJ2-7
clone size: NA
V gene: TRBV25-1
D gene: NA
CDR3 protein: CASSDPPQGSVKEQYF
CDR3 DNA: TGTGCCAGCAGTGACCCTCCGCAGGGGAGTGTGAAAGAGCAGTACTTC

J gene: TRBJ2-2
clone size: NA
V gene: TRBV27
D gene: NA
CDR3 protein: CASSPLSGELFF
CDR3 DNA: TGTGCCAGCAGTCCCCTCTCCGGGGAGCTGTTTTTT

J gene: TRBJ2-7
clone size: few
V gene: TRBV10-1
D gene: TRBD1
CDR3 protein: CASSEDRDRRNYEQYF
CDR3 DNA: TGCGCCAGCAGTGAGGACCGGGACAGGAGAAATTACGAGCAGTACTTC

J gene: TRBJ1-5
clone size: NA
V gene: TRBV7-9
D gene: NA
CDR3 protein: CASSLARDNQPQHF
CDR3 DNA: TGTGCCAGCAGCTTAGCCAGGGACAATCAGCCCCAGCATTTT

J gene: TRBJ1-3
clone size: NA
V gene: TRBV7-9
D gene: NA
CDR3 protein: CASSKGSDSGNTIYF
CDR3 DNA: TGTGCCAGCAGCAAAGGCTCAGACTCTGGAAACACCATATATTTT

J gene: TRBJ1-2
clone size: once
V gene: TRBV30
D gene: TRBD1
CDR3 protein: CASGTGDETF
CDR3 DNA: TGTGCCTCGGGGACAGGGGACGAAACCTTC

J gene: TRBJ2-2
clone size: NA
V gene: TRBV6-5
D gene: NA
CDR3 protein: CASSSTRITGELFF
CDR3 DNA: TGTGCCAGCAGTTCAACTAGGATTACCGGGGAGCTGTTTTTT

J gene: TRBJ2-2
clone size: NA
V gene: TRBV18
D gene: TRBD2
CDR3 protein: CASSSYRTSGNTGELFF
CDR3 DNA: TGTGCCAGCTCATCATATCGGACTAGCGGAAACACCGGGGAGCTGTTTTTT

J gene: TRBJ1-5
clone size: NA
V gene: TRBV19
D gene: TRBD1
CDR3 protein: CASSTGGDWGNQPQHF
CDR3 DNA: TGTGCCAGTAGCACAGGGGGCGACTGGGGCAATCAGCCCCAGCATTTT

J gene: TRBJ2-4
clone size: once
V gene: TRBV5-4
D gene: NA
CDR3 protein: CASSLDAENKNIQYF
CDR3 DNA: TGTGCCAGCAGCTTGGATGCGGAAAACAAAAACATTCAGTACTTC

J gene: TRBJ2-1
clone size: NA
V gene: TRBV11-3
D gene: TRBD2
CDR3 protein: CASSPPSAAGVKEQFF
CDR3 DNA: TGTGCCAGCAGCCCCCCCAGTGCAGCGGGAGTTAAGGAGCAGTTCTTC

J gene: TRBJ2-5
clone size: NA
V gene: TRBV13
D gene: NA
CDR3 protein: CASSPALRQQETQYF
CDR3 DNA: TGTGCCAGCAGCCCCGCCTTACGACAGCAAGAGACCCAGTACTTC

J gene: TRBJ1-3
clone size: NA
V gene: TRBV18
D gene: NA
CDR3 protein: CASSPLVQGFGNTIYF
CDR3 DNA: TGTGCCAGCTCACCACTGGTTCAGGGGTTCGGAAACACCATATATTTT

J gene: TRBJ1-2
clone size: few
V gene: TRBV2
D gene: NA
CDR3 protein: CASSALSGSYGYTF
CDR3 DNA: TGTGCCAGCAGTGCTCTTAGCGGGAGCTATGGCTACACCTTC

J gene: TRBJ1-2
clone size: NA
V gene: TRBV7-7
D gene: TRBD1
CDR3 protein: CASSLGTGPDYTF
CDR3 DNA: TGTGCCAGCAGCTTAGGGACAGGGCCGGACTACACCTTC

J gene: TRBJ2-3
clone size: NA
V gene: TRBV4-1
D gene: TRBD2
CDR3 protein: CASSQVVGSGITDTQYF
CDR3 DNA: TGCGCCAGCAGCCAAGTTGTGGGTAGCGGGATCACAGATACGCAGTATTTT

J gene: TRBJ2-7
clone size: NA
V gene: TRBV6-6
D gene: NA
CDR3 protein: CASSYSAGGSYEQYF
CDR3 DNA: TGTGCCAGCAGTTATTCGGCCGGGGGAAGCTACGAGCAGTACTTC

J gene: TRBJ1-2
clone size: NA
V gene: TRBV6-1
D gene: NA
CDR3 protein: CASSERTGRGYGYTF
CDR3 DNA: TGTGCCAGCAGTGAAAGAACAGGTCGAGGCTATGGCTACACCTTC

J gene: TRBJ1-5
clone size: NA
V gene: TRBV6-5
D gene: NA
CDR3 protein: CASSYSNLGQPQHF
CDR3 DNA: TGTGCCAGCAGTTACTCGAATCTCGGGCAGCCCCAGCATTTT

J gene: TRBJ1-2
clone size: once
V gene: TRBV19
D gene: NA
CDR3 protein: CASSMTAGPYGYTF
CDR3 DNA: TGTGCCAGTAGTATGACGGCAGGGCCCTATGGCTACACCTTC

J gene: TRBJ2-3
clone size: NA
V gene: TRBV29-1
D gene: TRBD1
CDR3 protein: CSVEKQGTLTDTQYF
CDR3 DNA: TGCAGCGTTGAAAAACAGGGGACACTCACAGATACGCAGTATTTT

J gene: TRBJ2-1
clone size: NA
V gene: TRBV6-4
D gene: TRBD2
CDR3 protein: CASSPEAGGNEQFF
CDR3 DNA: TGTGCCAGCAGCCCCGAGGCGGGGGGGAATGAGCAGTTCTTC

J gene: TRBJ1-3
clone size: once
V gene: TRBV25-1
D gene: NA
CDR3 protein: CASSELAGPGNTIYF
CDR3 DNA: TGTGCCAGCAGTGAATTGGCAGGTCCTGGAAACACCATATATTTT

J gene: TRBJ1-5
clone size: NA
V gene: TRBV5-1
D gene: NA
CDR3 protein: CASSLAGYSNQPQHF
CDR3 DNA: TGCGCCAGCAGCTTGGCAGGATATAGCAATCAGCCCCAGCATTTT

J gene: TRBJ2-2
clone size: NA
V gene: TRBV3-1/TRBV3-2
D gene: TRBD2
CDR3 protein: CASRRGVSGGAYGELFF
CDR3 DNA: TGTGCCAGCAGGCGGGGAGTCAGCGGGGGGGCCTACGGGGAGCTGTTTTTT